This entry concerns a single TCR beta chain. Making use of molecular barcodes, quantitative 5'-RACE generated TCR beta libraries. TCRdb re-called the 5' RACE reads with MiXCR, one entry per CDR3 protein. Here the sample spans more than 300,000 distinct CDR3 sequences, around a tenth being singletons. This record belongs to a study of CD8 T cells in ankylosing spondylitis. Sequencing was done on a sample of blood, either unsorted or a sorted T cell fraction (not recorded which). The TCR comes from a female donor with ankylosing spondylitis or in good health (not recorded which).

CDR3 region: CASSIGLADLGEQYF. In DNA, the CDR3 is TGTGCCAGTAGTATAGGACTAGCGGATCTGGGAGAGCAGTACTTC. The chain links TRBV19 to TRBJ2-7; 9 bases align to TRBD2. Trimming cost V 1 base and J 7 bases; bases outside gene matches: 8. The CDR3 runs 15 residues. Germline lookup yields CDR1 LNHDA and CDR2 SQIVND (reference sequence).